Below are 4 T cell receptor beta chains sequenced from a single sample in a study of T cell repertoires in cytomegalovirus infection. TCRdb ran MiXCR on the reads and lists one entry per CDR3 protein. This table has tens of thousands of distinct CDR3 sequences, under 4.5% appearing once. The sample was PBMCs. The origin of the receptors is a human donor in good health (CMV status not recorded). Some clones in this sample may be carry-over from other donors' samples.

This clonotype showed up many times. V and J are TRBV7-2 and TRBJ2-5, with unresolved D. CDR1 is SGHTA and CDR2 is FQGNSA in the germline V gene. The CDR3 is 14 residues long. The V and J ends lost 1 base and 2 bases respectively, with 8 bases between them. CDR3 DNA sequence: TGTGCCAGCAGCTTAGGTCCGAATCAAGAGACCCAGTACTTC. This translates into CASSLGPNQETQYF.

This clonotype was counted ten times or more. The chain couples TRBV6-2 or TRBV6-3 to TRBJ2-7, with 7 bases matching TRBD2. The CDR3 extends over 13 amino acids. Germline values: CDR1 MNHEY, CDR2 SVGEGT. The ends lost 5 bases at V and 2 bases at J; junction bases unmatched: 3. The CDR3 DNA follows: TGTGCCAGCAGTCCCAGCGGGACCTACGAGCAGTACTTC. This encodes CASSPSGTYEQYF.

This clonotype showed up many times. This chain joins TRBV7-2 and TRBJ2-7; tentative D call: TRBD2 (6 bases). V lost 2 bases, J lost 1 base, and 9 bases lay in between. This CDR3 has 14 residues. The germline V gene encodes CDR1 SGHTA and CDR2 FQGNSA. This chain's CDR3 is CASSLTAGSYEQYF. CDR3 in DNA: TGTGCCAGCAGCTTAACTGCGGGATCCTACGAGCAGTACTTC.

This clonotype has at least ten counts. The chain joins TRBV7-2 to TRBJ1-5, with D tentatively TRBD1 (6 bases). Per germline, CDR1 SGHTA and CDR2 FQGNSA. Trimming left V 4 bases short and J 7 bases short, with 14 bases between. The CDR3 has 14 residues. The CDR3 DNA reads TGTGCCAGCAGCTCAACAGGGCCGGGCCAGCCCCAGCATTTT. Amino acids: CASSSTGPGQPQHF.